The clone carrying this T cell receptor beta chain has a handful of counts. This sample was included in a study of blood T cells in healthy people across ages. A second PCR of 7 to 11 cycles used a sample-barcoded 5' primer and a J-beta primer mix. The authors tagged each cDNA molecule using a template-switch adaptor with 12 random nucleotides. A single record per CDR3 protein comes from TCRdb applying MiXCR to the 5' RACE reads. The sample lists roughly 1,300,000 distinct CDR3 sequences; roughly 59% were seen once. Sample donors were healthy Caucasian individuals that came from Russia, aged about 6 to 95. The junction had 5 bases not matched to a gene; V was cut back by 0 bases and J by 0 bases. Germline CDR1 is LGHNA and CDR2 is YSLEER. CDR3 length: 18 amino acids.

The J gene is TRBJ2-6, the V gene TRBV4-3, with 7 bases fitting TRBD2. The TCR sequence derives from a young man in good health. What was sequenced was blood. CDR3 sequence: CASSQDVGGNSGANVLTF. Written as DNA, the CDR3 is TGCGCCAGCAGCCAAGATGTGGGAGGGAACTCTGGGGCCAACGTCCTGACTTTC.